The sequence of this T cell receptor (beta chain) was determined in a study of shared clonotypes between healthy human individuals. Findings and caveats of the study: Clonotype sharing among donors was thought likely to change with sequencing depth. For naive CD4 cells, roughly 5.5% of clonotypes were shared across a handful of donors.

V lost 4 bases and J lost 4; bases outside the gene matches: 17. This CDR3 is 18 amino acids long. Germline V lookup: CDR1 MNHEY, CDR2 SMNVEV (reference sequence). Original processing methods: Filtering differed for immunoSEQ, which gave only junction sequences without quality scores. The repertoire was sequenced with immunoSEQ multiplex PCR; TCRdb's copy has only in-frame clones and lacks some. V, J and clone size are taken as reported in that table, and D and trimming were inferred from the DNA itself. The data show millions of clones, 93% seen once. The investigators split CD4+ cells into a CD45RA+ naive subset and a CD45RA-negative memory subset. In the case of this clone: The antigen is unknown.

The V call is TRBV27, the J call TRBJ1-2; 8 nucleotides agree with TRBD1. Sequencing was performed on naive CD4+ T cells from PBMCs. Specified subset: CD45RA+ positively selected. This receptor was taken from a young man in good health. Some clones in this sample may be carry-over from other donors' samples. The CDR3 coding sequence is TGTGCCAGCAGTTCCCGTCCCCCTACGGACAGGGTGTTCTATGGCTACACCTTC. It specifies CASSSRPPTDRVFYGYTF.